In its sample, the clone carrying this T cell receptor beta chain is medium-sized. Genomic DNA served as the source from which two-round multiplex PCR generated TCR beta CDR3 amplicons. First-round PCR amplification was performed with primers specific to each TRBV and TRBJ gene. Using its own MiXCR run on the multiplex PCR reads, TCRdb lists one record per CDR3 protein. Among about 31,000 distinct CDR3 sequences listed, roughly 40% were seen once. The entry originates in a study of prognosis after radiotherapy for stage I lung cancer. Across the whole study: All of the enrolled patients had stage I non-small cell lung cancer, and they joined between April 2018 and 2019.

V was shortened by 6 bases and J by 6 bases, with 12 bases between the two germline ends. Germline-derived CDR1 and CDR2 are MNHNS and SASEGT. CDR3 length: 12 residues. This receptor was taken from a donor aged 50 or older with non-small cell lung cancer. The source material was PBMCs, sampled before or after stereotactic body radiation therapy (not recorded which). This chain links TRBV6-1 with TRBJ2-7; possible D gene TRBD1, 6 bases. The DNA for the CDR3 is TGTGCCAGCAGCACAGGGTACGCCGAGCAGTACTTC. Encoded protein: CASSTGYAEQYF.